The T cell receptor (beta chain) described here comes from a study of CD8 T cells in Susac syndrome. The J segment lost 3 bases and the V segment lost 5 bases, leaving 6 bases of the junction unmatched. Germline V gene data show CDR1 as DFQATT and CDR2 as SNEGSKA (reference sequence). CDR3 size: 14 residues. cDNA came from around 0.5 to 1 ug RNA primed by random hexamers. TCRdb reanalysed the immunoSEQ multiplex PCR reads using MiXCR and keeps one entry per CDR3 protein. Here the sample spans about 140,000 distinct CDR3 sequences, approximately 95% being singletons. This TCR derives from a human donor with multiple sclerosis. Sequenced sample: CD4+ T cells from PBMCs. The chain has TRBV20-1 and TRBJ2-1, with 8 bases fitting TRBD2. The CDR3 DNA reads TGCAGTGCTCAAGCGGGGGCCATCTACAATGAGCAGTTCTTC. It translates to CSAQAGAIYNEQFF.